The next 22 T cell receptor beta chains were all read from a single sample in a study of shared clonotypes between healthy human individuals. Some clones are missing from TCRdb's copy, which holds only in-frame ones; the method was immunoSEQ multiplex PCR. Of some 500,000 clones in the sample, roughly 95% are singletons; the top ten hold about 0.067%. The sample taken for sequencing was naive CD4+ T cells sorted from blood. Subset defined: CD45RA+ positively selected. The source of these receptors is a young woman in good health.

V is TRBV19 and J is TRBJ1-2; D unresolved. CDR1 and CDR2 (germline): LNHDA, SQIVND (reference sequence). The CDR3 extends over 15 amino acids. Trimming removed 5 bases at V and 4 bases at J, with 17 bases between. Written as DNA, the CDR3 is TGTGCCAGTAGTCCTAATGTCGGGGTTTCCTATGGCTACACCTTC. Translation: CASSPNVGVSYGYTF.

V is TRBV7-2 and J is TRBJ2-1, with D perhaps TRBD2 (6 bases). Trimming shortened V by 3 bases and J by 6 bases, and 12 bases separated the two germline ends. CDR1 is SGHTA, CDR2 FQGNSA, per germline. The CDR3 runs to 14 residues. The CDR3 here is CASSFAWEVNEQFF. In nucleotides, the CDR3 is TGTGCCAGCAGCTTTGCGTGGGAGGTCAATGAGCAGTTCTTC.

CDR3 sequence (DNA): TGTGCCAGCAGCCCGGGACTAGCGATGGACGAGCAGTACTTC. It specifies CASSPGLAMDEQYF. This chain links TRBV7-2 with TRBJ2-7, with TRBD2 matching 10 bases. The J segment lost 5 bases and the V segment lost 5 bases, leaving 6 bases of the junction unmatched. The CDR3 has 14 residues. The V gene's germline CDR1 is SGHTA and CDR2 FQGNSA.

The chain couples TRBV11-2 to TRBJ2-7, with TRBD1 identical over 9 bases. This CDR3 is built from 17 residues. After removal of 1 base from V and 1 base from J, the junction contained 8 bases not matched to a gene. The germline gives CDR1 SGHAT, CDR2 FQNNGV. In nucleotides, the CDR3 is TGTGCCAGCAGCTTAGGACCGGGACAGGGTTTTTCCTACGAGCAGTACTTC. Residues: CASSLGPGQGFSYEQYF.

This chain joins TRBV7-9 and TRBJ2-7; 8 bases are shared with TRBD1. The CDR3 loop spans 15 amino acids. Looked up from germline, CDR1 is SEHNR and CDR2 is FQNEAQ (reference sequence). With 1 base clipped from V and 4 bases from J, the junction kept 6 bases outside the gene matches. The CDR3 here is CASSLEDRGLYEQYF. DNA for the CDR3: TGTGCCAGCAGCTTAGAAGACAGGGGTTTATACGAGCAGTACTTC.

This clone has just one count. J is TRBJ2-7 and V is TRBV6-5; the D gene is possibly TRBD1 (6 bases). With 6 bases removed from V and 6 bases from J, the gap between germline ends came to 21 bases. The germline V gene has CDR1 MNHEY and CDR2 SVGAGI. The CDR3 extends over 15 amino acids. CDR3 DNA: TGTGCCAGCAGCCAGAACATACAGGGATTGGGCGAGCAGTACTTC. Translating it yields CASSQNIQGLGEQYF.

V usage is TRBV15 and J usage is TRBJ1-1; D unresolved. Germline V lookup: CDR1 LNHNV, CDR2 YYDKDF (reference sequence). This CDR3 comprises 13 residues. V shed 0 bases and J shed 6 bases, with 8 bases lying between them. Written as DNA, the CDR3 is TGTGCCACCAGCAGAGATTGGGCCTCTGAAGCTTTCTTT. Amino acids: CATSRDWASEAFF.

The chain couples TRBV4-2 to TRBJ2-7, with D hard to call. CDR3 length: 13 amino acids. Trimming stripped 0 bases from V and 7 bases from J, with 10 bases between. The germline CDR1 and CDR2 sequences are LGHNA and YNFKEQ. The CDR3 is CASSQETAGEQYF. The CDR3 nucleotides are TGTGCCAGCAGCCAAGAGACTGCCGGGGAGCAGTACTTC.

The genes are TRBV2 and TRBJ2-7; 7 bases agree with TRBD2. The germline V gene encodes CDR1 SNHLY and CDR2 FYNNEI. There are 17 residues in the CDR3. V was clipped by 6 bases and J by 1 base; unmatched bases: 15. CDR3 region: CASSSGNIGYGSYEQYF. CDR3 sequence (DNA): TGTGCCAGCAGCAGCGGGAATATTGGGTATGGGTCCTACGAGCAGTACTTC.

The chain combines TRBV4-1 with TRBJ2-5, with D uncertain. The CDR3 extends over 18 amino acids. Germline CDR1 MGHRA, CDR2 YSYEKL. Trimming cost V 1 base and J 1 base, with 19 bases left between them. CDR3 in DNA: TGCGCCAGCAGCCAAGTAATCTGGGGAACGAGTGGCCAAGAGACCCAGTACTTC. This codes for CASSQVIWGTSGQETQYF.

The genes are TRBV4-1 and TRBJ2-3; TRBD2 matches 8 bases. Trimming at V came to 4 bases and at J to 5 bases, leaving 11 bases not matched to a gene. CDR1 and CDR2 from the germline V gene are MGHRA and YSYEKL. CDR3 size: 16 residues. The CDR3 protein is CASSRPSGSFGDTQYF. In nucleotides, the CDR3 is TGCGCCAGCAGCCGACCCAGCGGGAGCTTCGGAGATACGCAGTATTTT.

CDR3 region: CASSRGSPGAGANVLTF. In nucleotides, the CDR3 is TGTGCCAGCAGCCGCGGGAGCCCGGGGGCTGGGGCCAACGTCCTGACTTTC. The chain is built from TRBV7-6 and TRBJ2-6; 7 bases are shared with TRBD2. The CDR3 contains 17 residues. Trimming removed 5 bases from V and 2 bases from J; junction bases left unmatched: 9. Germline CDR1 is SGHVS and CDR2 is FNYEAQ.

This clone was seen only once. The CDR3 nucleotides read TGTGCCAGCAGCTCTTATCGGACAGGGATGCCATACGAGCAGTACTTC. Protein product: CASSSYRTGMPYEQYF. The genes are TRBV5-5 and TRBJ2-7, with 8 bases identical to TRBD1. With 3 bases clipped from V and 4 bases from J, the junction kept 12 bases outside the gene matches. Germline CDR1 is SGHKS and CDR2 is YYEKEE (reference sequence). CDR3 length: 16 amino acids.

The chain has TRBV28 and TRBJ2-5; 13 positions match TRBD2. V lost 5 bases, J lost 2 bases, and 2 bases stayed unmatched. CDR1 and CDR2 (germline): MDHEN, SYDVKM. The CDR3 spans 15 residues. The DNA for the CDR3 is TGTGCCAGCAGTGTACTAGCGGGGGGGCAAGAGACCCAGTACTTC. It encodes CASSVLAGGQETQYF.

The chain recombines TRBV18 with TRBJ2-5; D uncertain. The length of the CDR3 is 13 residues. CDR1 is KGHSH, CDR2 LQKENI, per germline. Deletions cut 4 bases from V and 5 bases from J, with 11 bases between. CDR3 in DNA: TGTGCCAGCTCACGGGGATTGGGCGAGACCCAGTACTTC. Amino acid sequence: CASSRGLGETQYF.

The V and J genes are TRBV15 and TRBJ1-1; TRBD1 aligns across 10 bases. The CDR3 sequence is 17 residues long. Unmatched junction bases numbered 9, after V lost 5 bases and J lost 0 bases. CDR1 LNHNV and CDR2 YYDKDF come from the germline V gene (reference sequence). The CDR3, as DNA: TGTGCCACCAGCCCGGACAGGGGGACCGGAATGAACACTGAAGCTTTCTTT. Its translation is CATSPDRGTGMNTEAFF.

The rearrangement links TRBV18 to TRBJ1-5; D is perhaps TRBD1 (6 bases). With 6 bases removed from V and 4 bases from J, the gap between germline ends came to 16 bases. CDR3 size: 15 residues. Per the germline V gene, CDR1 is KGHSH and CDR2 is LQKENI. CDR3 in DNA: TGTGCCAGCTCCGAGGAACAGGGAAGGAATCAGCCCCAGCATTTT. Translation gives CASSEEQGRNQPQHF.

About this clone itself: This CDR3 is also generated by other DNA sequences in the sample. J is TRBJ2-7 and V is TRBV28; 9 bases are shared with TRBD2. CDR3 length: 14 residues. V was pared by 2 bases and J by 2 bases, with 1 base of the junction left unmatched. Germline CDR1 reads MDHEN; CDR2 reads SYDVKM. Here the CDR3 reads CASSLSGRTYEQYF. CDR3 bases: TGTGCCAGCAGTTTAAGCGGGAGGACCTACGAGCAGTACTTC.

The rearrangement uses TRBV29-1 and TRBJ2-1, with D possibly matching TRBD1 (5 bases). The germline gives CDR1 SQVTM, CDR2 ANQGSEA. The germline V and J ends were trimmed by 3 bases and 5 bases, with 11 bases remaining between them. The length of the CDR3 is 13 residues. Here the CDR3 DNA reads TGCAGCGTTGACGCTGCACAGGACAATGAGCAGTTCTTC. Protein: CSVDAAQDNEQFF.

The table lists this clone with a count of one. The identical CDR3 is also encoded by other nucleotide sequences in the sample. V gene TRBV19 combines with J gene TRBJ1-2; TRBD1 is a possible D gene (5 bases). CDR3 length equals 14 residues. Germline CDR1 is LNHDA and CDR2 is SQIVND (reference sequence). Trimming took 1 base from V and 2 from J, leaving 8 bases between them. The CDR3 protein is CASSIVGGNYGYTF. CDR3 DNA sequence: TGTGCCAGTAGTATAGTTGGGGGAAACTATGGCTACACCTTC.

CDR3 nucleotide sequence: TGCGCCAGCACCTTTAGGGAGAGCTACGAGCAGTACTTC. Protein sequence: CASTFRESYEQYF. V usage is TRBV10-2 and J usage is TRBJ2-7; possible D gene TRBD2, 5 bases. This CDR3 is 13 amino acids long. Germline CDR1 is WSHSY and CDR2 is SAAADI. Trimming removed 7 bases from V and 3 bases from J, with 13 bases in between.

The chain employs TRBV28 and TRBJ2-7; D gene uncertain. Germline V gives CDR1 MDHEN, CDR2 SYDVKM. Trimming pared 7 bases from V and 2 bases from J, leaving 9 bases between. The CDR3 spans 12 residues. As DNA, the CDR3 is TGTGCCAGCAATGACGCGACCTACGAGCAGTACTTC. Translated, it gives CASNDATYEQYF.